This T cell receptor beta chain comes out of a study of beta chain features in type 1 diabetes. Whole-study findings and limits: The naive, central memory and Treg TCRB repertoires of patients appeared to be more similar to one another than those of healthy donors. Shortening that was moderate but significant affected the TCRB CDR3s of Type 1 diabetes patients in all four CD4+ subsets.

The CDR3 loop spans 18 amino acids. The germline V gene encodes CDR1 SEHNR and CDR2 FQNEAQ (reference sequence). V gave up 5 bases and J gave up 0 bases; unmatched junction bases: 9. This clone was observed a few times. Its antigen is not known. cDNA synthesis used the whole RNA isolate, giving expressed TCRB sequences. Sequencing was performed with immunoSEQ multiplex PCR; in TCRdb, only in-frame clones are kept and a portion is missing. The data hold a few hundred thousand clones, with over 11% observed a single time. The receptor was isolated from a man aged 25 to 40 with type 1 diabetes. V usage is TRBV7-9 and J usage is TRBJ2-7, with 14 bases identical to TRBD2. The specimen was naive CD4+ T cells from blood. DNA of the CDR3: TGTGCCAGCAGCCCGGGACTAGCGGGAGCGACCTTCTCCTACGAGCAGTACTTC. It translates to CASSPGLAGATFSYEQYF. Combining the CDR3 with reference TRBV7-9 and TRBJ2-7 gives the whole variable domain DTGVSQNPRHKITKRGQNVTFRCDPISEHNRLYWYRQTLGQGPEFLTYFQNEAQLEKSRLLSDRFSAERPKGSFSTLEIQRTEQGDSAMYLCASSPGLAGATFSYEQYFGPGTRLTVT.